The sample holds many counts of the clone carrying this T cell receptor beta chain. Its cognate antigen is unknown. This sample stems from a study of CD8 T cells in ankylosing spondylitis. Whole-study results and caveats: For ankylosing spondylitis blood, a TCR beta motif of 7 or 8 highly homologous variants appeared characteristic. According to the report, clones linked to the disease were significantly enriched in matched synovial fluid samples taken from ankylosing spondylitis patients. CD8+ by phenotype, disease-linked clones were relatively rare in peripheral blood. There were earlier reports of some motif variants in reactive arthritis synovial fluid and blood.

Quantitative 5'-RACE was performed with molecular barcodes, and it yielded the TCR beta libraries. Each CDR3 protein gets one entry after TCRdb re-called the 5' RACE reads with MiXCR. The sample carries around 440,000 distinct CDR3 sequences, approximately 17% recorded once. This CDR3 spans 15 amino acids. Germline V gene data show CDR1 as SGHRS and CDR2 as YFSETQ. With 0 bases removed from V and 1 base from J, the gap between germline ends came to 10 bases. The TCR sequence derives from a male donor with ankylosing spondylitis. The specimen was blood, either unsorted or a sorted T cell fraction (not recorded which). The chain is built from TRBV5-1 and TRBJ2-5; D possibly corresponds to TRBD1 (5 bases). The CDR3, as DNA: TGCGCCAGCAGCTTGGTGGGGCAGCTCCAAGAGACCCAGTACTTC. It yields the protein CASSLVGQLQETQYF.